This T cell receptor beta chain was observed in a study of T cell responses to AZD1222 COVID-19 vaccine. Across the study: It was second doses at about 4 or about 12 weeks that were pooled.

In the case of this clone: Its specificity is unknown.

Germline lookup yields CDR1 SGHRS and CDR2 YFSETQ. This CDR3 has 13 amino acids. V lost 5 bases, J lost 4 bases, and 2 bases stayed unmatched. Study outcomes and limitations: CD4 TCRs associated with vaccination spanned spike, dominating at 160-218 and 743-854.

The method was immunoSEQ multiplex PCR; TCRdb's version includes in-frame clones alone and lacks a portion of them. The sample carries fewer than 130,000 clones, about 81% recorded once. Sequenced material: peripheral blood, taken on day 0 of AZD1222 vaccination. The V and J genes are TRBV5-1 and TRBJ1-4; 7 bases are a match to TRBD1. This TCR derives from an adult in good health. This CDR3 is CASRGQLNEKLFF. CDR3 DNA: TGCGCCAGCAGGGGACAGCTTAATGAAAAACTGTTTTTT.